This T cell receptor (beta chain) stems from a study of shared clonotypes between healthy human individuals. Findings and limits, study-wide: Generally, estimated richness proved larger in naive subsets than it did in memory subsets. The four-donor shared clonotypes exceeded non-shared clonotypes in generation probability, with non-shared ones scoring lower. For sorted subsets, rarefaction showed incomplete sequencing despite large depth.

This clone was detected only once. No antigen is known for it. This CDR3 is 16 amino acids long. V was pared by 5 bases and J by 5 bases, with 19 bases between. Looked up from germline, CDR1 is LNHDA and CDR2 is SQIVND (reference sequence). Using immunoSEQ multiplex PCR, the repertoire was profiled, and TCRdb retains in-frame clones only, with some absent. This sample carries about 190,000 clones, about 66% of them seen once, and the ten largest clones take 8.5% to 12%. This chain joins TRBV19 and TRBJ2-1; D possibly corresponds to TRBD2 (5 bases). The source of this sequence is a man between 25 and 39 years old in good health. The sample taken for sequencing was memory CD4+ T cells sorted from blood. Subset denoted: CD45RA-negative fraction. The CDR3 DNA sequence: TGTGCCAGTAGTGCCTACGACTCCCCCGGGGACAATGAGCAGTTCTTC. Translation gives CASSAYDSPGDNEQFF. The whole variable domain, remainder taken from reference TRBV19 and TRBJ2-1, is DGGITQSPKYLFRKEGQNVTLSCEQNLNHDAMYWYRQDPGQGLRLIYYSQIVNDFQKGDIAEGYSVSREKKESFPLTVTSAQKNPTAFYLCASSAYDSPGDNEQFFGPGTRLTVL.